The 11 T cell receptor beta chains below all came from one sample that was sequenced in a study of vaccination effects on CD4 cells after COVID-19. Ahead of sequencing, the ViraFEST assay grew antigen-specific CD4+ T cells using viral peptide pools. At the end of 10 days of culture, CD4+ T cells were isolated. Recipients of the vaccine had no prior SARS-CoV-2 infection and negative nucleocapsid antibodies. Generated by immunoSEQ multiplex PCR, the TCRdb table keeps only in-frame clones and is missing some. The data hold tens of thousands of clones, with around 68% observed a single time. Their antigen targets remain unknown. The input for sequencing was CD4+ T cells from PBMCs cultured with HCoV-NL63 spike peptides, taken before COVID-19 vaccination. The receptor set was obtained from a human donor who received a COVID-19 vaccine.

The V call is TRBV29-1, the J call TRBJ1-4; the match to TRBD1 covers 8 bases. Per the germline V gene, CDR1 is SQVTM and CDR2 is ANQGSEA. V gave up 7 bases and J gave up 7 bases; unmatched junction bases: 5. The CDR3 sequence is 12 residues long. CDR3 in amino acids: CSGGQGTEKLFF. CDR3 DNA sequence: TGCAGCGGAGGACAGGGAACTGAAAAACTGTTTTTT. Full variable domain (rest looked up from reference TRBV29-1 and TRBJ1-4): SAVISQKPSRDICQRGTSLTIQCQVDSQVTMMFWYRQQPGQSLTLIATANQGSEATYESGFVIDKFPISRPNLTFSTLTVSNMSPEDSSIYLCSGGQGTEKLFFGSGTQLSVL.

CDR3 bases: TGTGCCAGCAGCAGCAGGACAGGGAACACCGGGGAGCTGTTTTTT. This translates into CASSSRTGNTGELFF. The chain uses TRBV6-2 or TRBV6-3 and TRBJ2-2, with TRBD1 matching over 7 bases. The length of the CDR3 is 15 residues. Per germline, CDR1 MNHEY and CDR2 SVGEGT. V lost 6 bases and J lost 1; bases outside the gene matches: 5.

This chain uses TRBV5-4 with TRBJ1-1; 9 bases match TRBD1. The germline V gene encodes CDR1 SGHNT and CDR2 YYREEE (reference sequence). After removal of 4 bases from V and 4 bases from J, the junction contained 8 bases not matched to a gene. This CDR3 has 15 amino acids. This CDR3 reads CASSLLTGGATEAFF. In DNA form, the CDR3 reads TGTGCCAGCAGCCTCCTGACAGGGGGAGCCACTGAAGCTTTCTTT. The whole variable domain, filled in from reference TRBV5-4 and TRBJ1-1, reads ETGVTQSPTHLIKTRGQQVTLRCSSQSGHNTVSWYQQALGQGPQFIFQYYREEENGRGNFPPRFSGLQFPNYSSELNVNALELDDSALYLCASSLLTGGATEAFFGQGTRLTVV.

Turning to this clone: The junction does not match germline at one end; this may be a read error. CDR3 in amino acids: CASSQTQGNPEAFF. The CDR3 DNA reads TGTGCCAGCAGTCAAACTCAGGGGAACCCTGAAGCTTTCTTT. V usage is TRBV5-5 and J usage is TRBJ1-1; possible D gene TRBD1, 6 bases. The CDR3 runs 14 residues. Germline V gives CDR1 SGHKS, CDR2 YYEKEE (reference sequence).

The V gene is TRBV7-9, the J gene TRBJ1-4; 8 bases are shared with TRBD1. Germline V gene data show CDR1 as SEHNR and CDR2 as FQNEAQ (reference sequence). The CDR3 loop spans 14 amino acids. Trimming took 5 bases from V and 5 from J; bases not matched to a gene: 4. The CDR3 DNA follows: TGTGCCAGCAGCCTTAGACAGGGGAATGAAAAACTGTTTTTT. Encoded protein: CASSLRQGNEKLFF.

This clone is deemed medium-sized (0.01 to 0.1%). This chain connects TRBV7-7 to TRBJ1-4; D ambiguous. Trimming removed 4 bases from V and 5 bases from J, with 14 bases in between. The germline V gene encodes CDR1 SSHAT and CDR2 FNYEAQ (reference sequence). The CDR3 is 15 amino acids. This CDR3 reads CASSSGRGSNEKLFF. CDR3 in DNA: TGTGCCAGCAGCTCCGGTCGGGGTTCAAATGAAAAACTGTTTTTT.

This clone is a singleton in its sample. This rearrangement joins TRBV5-1 to TRBJ2-3, with 9 bases fitting TRBD2. Germline CDR1 reads SGHRS; CDR2 reads YFSETQ. This CDR3 contains 15 residues. Germline trimming cut 3 bases from V and 2 bases from J; bases unmatched to any gene: 4. The CDR3 is CASSSSGLATDTQYF. DNA of the CDR3: TGCGCCAGCAGCTCCTCGGGACTAGCCACAGATACGCAGTATTTT.

This clone was detected only a few times. The gene calls are TRBV30 and TRBJ1-4; 8 bases fit TRBD1. The CDR3 has 14 amino acids. Trimming removed 8 bases from V and 3 bases from J; junction bases left unmatched: 8. Per germline, CDR1 GTSNPN and CDR2 SVGIG (reference sequence). CDR3 nucleotide sequence: TGTGCCGCCTACAGGGGGGACGCTAATGAAAAACTGTTTTTT. Translated: CAAYRGDANEKLFF.

The chain joins TRBV5-4 to TRBJ2-3; D may be TRBD2 (7 bases). Germline values: CDR1 SGHNT, CDR2 YYREEE (reference sequence). The CDR3 has 14 amino acids. Trimming took 9 bases from V and 5 from J, leaving 19 bases between them. CDR3 sequence: CAISAGAGRDTQYF. CDR3 in DNA: TGTGCCATTAGTGCGGGGGCCGGGCGAGATACGCAGTATTTT. The variable domain in full, with the rest retrieved from reference TRBV5-4 and TRBJ2-3, is ETGVTQSPTHLIKTRGQQVTLRCSSQSGHNTVSWYQQALGQGPQFIFQYYREEENGRGNFPPRFSGLQFPNYSSELNVNALELDDSALYLCAISAGAGRDTQYFGPGTRLTVL.

This clone has a single count. The rearrangement links TRBV5-6 to TRBJ2-2; D call uncertain. This CDR3 region has 12 residues. The ends were cut back, 5 bases at V and 1 base at J, with 3 bases in the middle. CDR1 and CDR2 (germline): SGHDT, YYEEEE. In DNA, the CDR3 is TGTGCCAGCAGTCAGAACACCGGGGAGCTGTTTTTT. Its translation: CASSQNTGELFF. Full variable domain (outside the CDR3, taken from reference TRBV5-6 and TRBJ2-2): DAGVTQSPTHLIKTRGQQVTLRCSPKSGHDTVSWYQQALGQGPQFIFQYYEEEERQRGNFPDRFSGHQFPNYSSELNVNALLLGDSALYLCASSQNTGELFFGEGSRLTVL.

The chain couples TRBV7-6 to TRBJ2-5; 11 nucleotides agree with TRBD2. The V gene end was trimmed by 2 bases and the J gene end by 4 bases; junction bases not matched to a gene: 3. This CDR3 has 15 residues. Germline V gene lookup returns CDR1 SGHVS and CDR2 FNYEAQ. The CDR3: CASSLLAGGAETQYF. The CDR3 region has the DNA TGTGCCAGCAGCTTACTAGCGGGGGGCGCAGAGACCCAGTACTTC.